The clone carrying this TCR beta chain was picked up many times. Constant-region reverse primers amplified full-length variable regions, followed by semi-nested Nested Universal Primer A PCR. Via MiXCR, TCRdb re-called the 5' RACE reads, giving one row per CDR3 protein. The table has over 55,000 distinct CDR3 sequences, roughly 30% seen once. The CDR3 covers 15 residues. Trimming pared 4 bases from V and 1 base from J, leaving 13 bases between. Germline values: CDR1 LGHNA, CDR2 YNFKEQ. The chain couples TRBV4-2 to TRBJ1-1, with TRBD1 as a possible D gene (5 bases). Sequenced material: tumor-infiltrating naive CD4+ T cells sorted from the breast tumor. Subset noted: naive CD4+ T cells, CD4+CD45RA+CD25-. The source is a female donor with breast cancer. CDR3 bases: TGTGCCAGCAGCCCCCGGGCAGGGACGAACACTGAAGCTTTCTTT. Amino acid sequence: CASSPRAGTNTEAFF.